This T cell receptor beta chain was recorded in a study of blood T cells in healthy people across ages. A second about 6 to 12 cycle PCR used barcoded and J-beta primers. TCRdb re-called the 5' RACE reads with MiXCR, one entry per CDR3 protein. The table shows some 800,000 distinct CDR3 sequences, with roughly 44% occurring only once. The length of the CDR3 is 16 residues. The germline V gene has CDR1 LGHDT and CDR2 YNNKEL (reference sequence). V dropped 0 bases and J dropped 5; count of bases not matched to a gene: 5. Sequencing was done on a sample of blood. The gene calls are TRBV3-1 and TRBJ2-1, with TRBD2 matching 9 bases. This TCR derives from a man aged 55 to 69 in good health. The CDR3 sequence is CASSQDPTSGDNEQFF. CDR3 sequence (DNA): TGTGCCAGCAGCCAAGATCCGACTAGCGGAGACAATGAGCAGTTCTTC.